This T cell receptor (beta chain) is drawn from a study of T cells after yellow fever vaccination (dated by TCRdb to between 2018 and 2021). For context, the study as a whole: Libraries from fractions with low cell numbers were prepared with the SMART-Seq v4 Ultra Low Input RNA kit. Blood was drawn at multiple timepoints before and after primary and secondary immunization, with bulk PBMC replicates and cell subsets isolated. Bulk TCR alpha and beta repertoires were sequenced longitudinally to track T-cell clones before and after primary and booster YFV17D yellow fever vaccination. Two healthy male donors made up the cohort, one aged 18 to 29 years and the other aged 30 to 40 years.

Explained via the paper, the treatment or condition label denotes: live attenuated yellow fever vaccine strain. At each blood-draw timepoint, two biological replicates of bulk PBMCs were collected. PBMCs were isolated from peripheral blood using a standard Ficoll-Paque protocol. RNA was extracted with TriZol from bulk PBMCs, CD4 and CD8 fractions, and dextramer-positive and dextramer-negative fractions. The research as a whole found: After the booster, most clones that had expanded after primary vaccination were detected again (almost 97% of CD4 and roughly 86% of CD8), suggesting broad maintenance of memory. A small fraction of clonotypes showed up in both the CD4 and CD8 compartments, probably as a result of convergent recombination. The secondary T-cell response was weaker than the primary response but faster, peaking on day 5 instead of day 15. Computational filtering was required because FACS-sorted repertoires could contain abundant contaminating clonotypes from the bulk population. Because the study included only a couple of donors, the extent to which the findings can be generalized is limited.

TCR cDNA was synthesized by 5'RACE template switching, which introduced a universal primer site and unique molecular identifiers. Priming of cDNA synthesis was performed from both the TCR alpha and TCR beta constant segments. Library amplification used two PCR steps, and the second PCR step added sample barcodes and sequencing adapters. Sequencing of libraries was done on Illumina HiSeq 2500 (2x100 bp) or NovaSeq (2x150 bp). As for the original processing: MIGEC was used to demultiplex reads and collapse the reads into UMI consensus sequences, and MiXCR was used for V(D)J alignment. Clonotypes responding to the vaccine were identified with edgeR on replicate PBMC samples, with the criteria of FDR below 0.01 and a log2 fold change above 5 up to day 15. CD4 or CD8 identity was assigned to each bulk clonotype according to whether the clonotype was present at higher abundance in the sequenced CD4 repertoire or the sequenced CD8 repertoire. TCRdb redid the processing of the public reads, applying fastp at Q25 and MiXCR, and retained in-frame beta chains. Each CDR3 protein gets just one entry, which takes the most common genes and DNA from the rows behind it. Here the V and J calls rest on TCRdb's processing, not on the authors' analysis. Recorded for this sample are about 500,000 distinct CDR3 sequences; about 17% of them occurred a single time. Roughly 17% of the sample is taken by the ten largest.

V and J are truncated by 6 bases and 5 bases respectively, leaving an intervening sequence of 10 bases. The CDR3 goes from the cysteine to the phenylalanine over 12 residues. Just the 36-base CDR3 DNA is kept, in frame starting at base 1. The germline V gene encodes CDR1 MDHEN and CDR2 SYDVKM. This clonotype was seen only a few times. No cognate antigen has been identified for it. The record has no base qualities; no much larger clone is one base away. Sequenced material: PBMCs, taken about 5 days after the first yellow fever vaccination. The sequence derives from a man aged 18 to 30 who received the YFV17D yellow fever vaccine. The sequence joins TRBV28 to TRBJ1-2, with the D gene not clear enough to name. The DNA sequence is TGTGCCAGCAGGCCAGGTGGATATGGCTACACCTTC. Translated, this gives CASRPGGYGYTF.